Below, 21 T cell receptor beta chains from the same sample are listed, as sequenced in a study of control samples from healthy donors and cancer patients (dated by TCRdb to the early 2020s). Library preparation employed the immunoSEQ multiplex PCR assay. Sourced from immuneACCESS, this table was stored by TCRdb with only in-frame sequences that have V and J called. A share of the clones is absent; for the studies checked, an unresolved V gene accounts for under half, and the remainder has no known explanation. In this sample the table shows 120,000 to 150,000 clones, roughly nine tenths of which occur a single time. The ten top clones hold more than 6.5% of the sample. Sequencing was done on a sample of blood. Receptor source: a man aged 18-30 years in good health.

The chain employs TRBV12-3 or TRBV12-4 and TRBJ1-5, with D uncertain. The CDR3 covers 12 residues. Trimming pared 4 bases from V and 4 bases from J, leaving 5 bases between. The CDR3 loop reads CASSWVNQPQHF. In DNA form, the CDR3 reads TGTGCCAGCAGTTGGGTGAATCAGCCCCAGCATTTT.

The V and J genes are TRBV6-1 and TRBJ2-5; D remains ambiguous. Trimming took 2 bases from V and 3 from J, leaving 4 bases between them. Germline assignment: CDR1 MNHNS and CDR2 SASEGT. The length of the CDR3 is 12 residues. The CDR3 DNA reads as TGTGCCAGCAGTGAATTCGAAGAGACCCAGTACTTC. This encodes CASSEFEETQYF.

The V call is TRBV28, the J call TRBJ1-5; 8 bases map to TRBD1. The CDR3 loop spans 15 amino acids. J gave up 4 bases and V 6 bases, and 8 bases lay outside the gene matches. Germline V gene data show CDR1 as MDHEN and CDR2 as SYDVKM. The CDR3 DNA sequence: TGTGCCAGCAGCCCCCCAGGGGGCAAGAATCAGCCCCAGCATTTT. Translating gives CASSPPGGKNQPQHF.

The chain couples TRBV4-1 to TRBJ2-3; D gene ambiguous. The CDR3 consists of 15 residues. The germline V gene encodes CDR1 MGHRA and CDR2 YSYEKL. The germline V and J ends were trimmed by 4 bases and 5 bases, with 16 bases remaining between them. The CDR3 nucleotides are TGCGCCAGCAGCCCCCCCCGATCAGGCGGAGATACGCAGTATTTT. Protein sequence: CASSPPRSGGDTQYF.

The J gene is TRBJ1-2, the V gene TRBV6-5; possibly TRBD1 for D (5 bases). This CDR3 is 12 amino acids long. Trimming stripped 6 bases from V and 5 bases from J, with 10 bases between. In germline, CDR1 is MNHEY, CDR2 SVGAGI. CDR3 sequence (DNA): TGTGCCAGCAGCGGGGCAGGGTATGGCTACACCTTC. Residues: CASSGAGYGYTF.

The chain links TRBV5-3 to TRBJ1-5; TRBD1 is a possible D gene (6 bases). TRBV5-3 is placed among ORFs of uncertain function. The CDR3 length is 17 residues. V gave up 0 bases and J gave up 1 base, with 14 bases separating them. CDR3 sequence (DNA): TGTGCCAGAAGCTTGGACTGGGGGGGCTGGAGCAATCAGCCCCAGCATTTT. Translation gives CARSLDWGGWSNQPQHF.

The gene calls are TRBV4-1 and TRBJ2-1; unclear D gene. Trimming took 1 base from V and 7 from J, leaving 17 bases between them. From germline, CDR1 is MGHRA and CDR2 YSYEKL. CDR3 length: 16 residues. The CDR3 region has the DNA TGCGCCAGCAGCCAAGGGATATTGGCATCCCGTAATGAGCAGTTCTTC. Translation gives CASSQGILASRNEQFF.

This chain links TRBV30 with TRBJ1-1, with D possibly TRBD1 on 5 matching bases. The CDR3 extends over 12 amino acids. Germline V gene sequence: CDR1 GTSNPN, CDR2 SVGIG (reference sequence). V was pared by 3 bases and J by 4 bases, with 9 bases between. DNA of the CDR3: TGTGCCTGGAGGGGGGGAGGCACTGAAGCTTTCTTT. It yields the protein CAWRGGGTEAFF.

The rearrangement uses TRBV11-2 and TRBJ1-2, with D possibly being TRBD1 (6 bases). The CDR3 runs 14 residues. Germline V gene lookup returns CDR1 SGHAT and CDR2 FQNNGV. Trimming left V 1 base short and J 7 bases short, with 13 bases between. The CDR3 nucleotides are TGTGCCAGCAGCTTAGGCGCCCAGGGGATTGGCTACACCTTC. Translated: CASSLGAQGIGYTF.

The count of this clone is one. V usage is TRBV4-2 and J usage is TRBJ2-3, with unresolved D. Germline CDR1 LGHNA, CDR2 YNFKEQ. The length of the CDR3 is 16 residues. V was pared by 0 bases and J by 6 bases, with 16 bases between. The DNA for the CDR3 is TGTGCCAGCAGCCAAGACATGGTAGTTATTGCGGATACGCAGTATTTT. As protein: CASSQDMVVIADTQYF.

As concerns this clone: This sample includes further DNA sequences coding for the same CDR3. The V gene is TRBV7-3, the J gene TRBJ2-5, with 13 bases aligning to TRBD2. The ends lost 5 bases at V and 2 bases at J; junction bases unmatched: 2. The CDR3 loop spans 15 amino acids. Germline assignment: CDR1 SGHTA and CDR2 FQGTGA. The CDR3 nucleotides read TGTGCCAGCAGCCTGGGACTAGCGGGACAAGAGACCCAGTACTTC. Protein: CASSLGLAGQETQYF.

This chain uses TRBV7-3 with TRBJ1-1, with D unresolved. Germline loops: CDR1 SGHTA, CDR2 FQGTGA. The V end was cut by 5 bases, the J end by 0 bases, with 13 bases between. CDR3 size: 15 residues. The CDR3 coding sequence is TGTGCCAGCAGCCCATCCCACGGACTGAACACTGAAGCTTTCTTT. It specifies CASSPSHGLNTEAFF.

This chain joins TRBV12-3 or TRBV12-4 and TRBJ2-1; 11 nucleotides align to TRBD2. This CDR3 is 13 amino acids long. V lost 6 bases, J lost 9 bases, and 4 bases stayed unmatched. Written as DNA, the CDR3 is TGTGCCAGCAGAGGACTAGCGGGCGGTGAGCAGTTCTTC. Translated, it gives CASRGLAGGEQFF.

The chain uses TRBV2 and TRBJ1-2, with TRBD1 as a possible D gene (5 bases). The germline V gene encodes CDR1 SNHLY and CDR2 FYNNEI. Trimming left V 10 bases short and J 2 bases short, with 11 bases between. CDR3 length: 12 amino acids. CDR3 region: CATRRGNYGYTF. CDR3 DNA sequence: TGTGCCACCCGGCGGGGGAACTATGGCTACACCTTC.

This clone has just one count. For the CDR3, the DNA is TGTGCCAGCAGCTTAACAGGGGTCTACGGGGAGACCCAGTACTTC. It specifies CASSLTGVYGETQYF. This chain joins TRBV7-2 and TRBJ2-5; 7 bases are shared with TRBD1. The ends lost 2 bases at V and 5 bases at J; junction bases unmatched: 8. The CDR3 runs to 15 residues. The germline gives CDR1 SGHTA, CDR2 FQGNSA.

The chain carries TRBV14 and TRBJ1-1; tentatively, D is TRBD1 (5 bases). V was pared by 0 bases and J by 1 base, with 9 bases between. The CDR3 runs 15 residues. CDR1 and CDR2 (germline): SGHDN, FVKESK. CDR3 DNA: TGTGCCAGCAGCCAAGAGTACAGGACGAACACTGAAGCTTTCTTT. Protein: CASSQEYRTNTEAFF.

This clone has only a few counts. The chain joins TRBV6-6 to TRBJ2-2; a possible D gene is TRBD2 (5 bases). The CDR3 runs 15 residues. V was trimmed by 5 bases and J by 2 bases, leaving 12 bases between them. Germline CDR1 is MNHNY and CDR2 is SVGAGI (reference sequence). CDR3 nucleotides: TGTGCCAGCAGTCCGCGGGTCCCCAACACCGGGGAGCTGTTTTTT. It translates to CASSPRVPNTGELFF.

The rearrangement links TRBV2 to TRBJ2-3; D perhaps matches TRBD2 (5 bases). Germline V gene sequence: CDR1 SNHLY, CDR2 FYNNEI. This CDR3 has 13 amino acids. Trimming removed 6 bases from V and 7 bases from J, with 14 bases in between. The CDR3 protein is CASRRGWAYTQYF. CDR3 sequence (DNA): TGTGCCAGCAGGAGAGGGTGGGCCTATACGCAGTATTTT.

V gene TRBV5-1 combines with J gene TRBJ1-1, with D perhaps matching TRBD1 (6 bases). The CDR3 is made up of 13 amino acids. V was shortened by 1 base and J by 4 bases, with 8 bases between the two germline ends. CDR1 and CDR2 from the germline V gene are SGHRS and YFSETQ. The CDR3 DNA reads TGCGCCAGCAGCTTGCAGGGGCCCACTGAAGCTTTCTTT. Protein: CASSLQGPTEAFF. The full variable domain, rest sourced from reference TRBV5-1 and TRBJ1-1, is KAGVTQTPRYLIKTRGQQVTLSCSPISGHRSVSWYQQTPGQGLQFLFEYFSETQRNKGNFPGRFSGRQFSNSRSEMNVSTLELGDSALYLCASSLQGPTEAFFGQGTRLTVV.

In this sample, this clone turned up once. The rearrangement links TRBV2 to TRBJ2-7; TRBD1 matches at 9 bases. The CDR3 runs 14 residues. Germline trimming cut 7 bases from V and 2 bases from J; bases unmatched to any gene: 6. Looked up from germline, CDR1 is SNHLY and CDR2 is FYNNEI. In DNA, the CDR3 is TGTGCCAGCACTAGGACAGGGGCCCCCTACGAGCAGTACTTC. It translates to CASTRTGAPYEQYF.

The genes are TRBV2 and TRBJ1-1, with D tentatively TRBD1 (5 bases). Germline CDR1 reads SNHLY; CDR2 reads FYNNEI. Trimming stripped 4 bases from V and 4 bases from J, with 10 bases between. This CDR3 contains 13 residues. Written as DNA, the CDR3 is TGTGCCAGCAGTGTGGCGGGGGTCACTGAAGCTTTCTTT. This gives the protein CASSVAGVTEAFF.